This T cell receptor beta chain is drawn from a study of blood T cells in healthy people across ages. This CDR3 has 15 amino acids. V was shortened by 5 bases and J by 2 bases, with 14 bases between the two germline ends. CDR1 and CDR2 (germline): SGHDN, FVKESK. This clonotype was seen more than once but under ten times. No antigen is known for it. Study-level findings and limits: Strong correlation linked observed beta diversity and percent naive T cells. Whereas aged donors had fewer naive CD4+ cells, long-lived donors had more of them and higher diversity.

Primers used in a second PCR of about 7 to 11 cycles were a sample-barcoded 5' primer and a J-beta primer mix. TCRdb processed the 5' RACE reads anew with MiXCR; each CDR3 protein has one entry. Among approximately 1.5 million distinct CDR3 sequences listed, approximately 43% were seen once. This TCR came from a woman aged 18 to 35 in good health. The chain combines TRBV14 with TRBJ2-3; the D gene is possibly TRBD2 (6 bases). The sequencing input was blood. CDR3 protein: CASSRGSGHTDTQYF. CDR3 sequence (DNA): TGTGCCAGCAGCAGAGGGAGCGGGCACACAGATACGCAGTATTTT.